Detailed here is one T cell receptor beta chain. There are many counts of this clonotype. This receptor's antigen is unknown. No much larger clone exists at a distance of one base, and base qualities are not known. The sample belongs to a study of spatial heterogeneity in lung cancer (dated by TCRdb to the late 2010s). General notes on the study: Beta-chain transcripts were consistently detected in greater numbers than alpha-chain transcripts, which likely reflected higher beta-chain transcript abundance. In tumor regions, TCR transcript counts showed a strong correlation with a T cell transcriptional module score from matched bulk RNA-seq. In the raw uncorrected reads, each unique combination of TCR and UMI appeared more than ten times on average. In non-small cell lung cancer, the study quantitatively compared TCR alpha and beta repertoires across several tumor regions, matched nontumor lung, and blood. Nonsynonymous mutation counts, determined by whole-exome sequencing of tumor tissue, were related to TCR repertoire features. Both alpha and beta chains were TCR-sequenced in 210 or so tumor regions, about 69 matched nontumor lung samples and around 54 PBMC samples obtained at surgery.

The library was obtained by 5' RACE. Sequencing instrument: NextSeq 500. The TCR library protocol attached a unique molecular identifier to each TCR cDNA molecule to allow correction of PCR and sequencing errors. Turning to the authors' computational methods: Decombinator tools were used for TCR identification, UMI-based error correction and CDR3 extraction. Expanded TCRs were defined as those above a frequency of 2 per 1,000, corresponding to the top 1% of the tumor frequency distribution. Expanded tumor TCRs were classed as regional if statistically deemed absent (corrected P<0.05) from at least one tumor region, otherwise ubiquitous. Each repertoire was subsampled 100 times to 5,000 TCRs, after which Renyi diversity was computed with the R vegan package. CDR3 similarity networks were built from amino acid triplet string-kernel similarity, connecting CDR3s with pairwise similarity above 0.82. The public reads were reprocessed in TCRdb via fastp at Q25 and MiXCR, keeping in-frame beta chains. Entries that share a CDR3 protein sequence are merged under the most common genes and DNA. The V and J calls reflect TCRdb's pipeline rather than the authors' work. The sample table contains roughly 20,000 distinct CDR3 sequences; only one count was recorded for over 2.5% of them. The biggest ten clones account for 7% to 8% of the sample.

The CDR3 goes from the cysteine to the phenylalanine over 13 residues. Just CDR3 DNA is preserved here, 39 bases in frame from base 1. Looking up the germline V gene yields CDR1 ENHRY and CDR2 SYGVKD. The junction shows trimming of 4 bases on V and 5 bases on J, and the gene matches do not reach 3 bases of it. Study-wide findings and limitations: The tumor nonsynonymous mutation count correlated with the number of expanded intratumoral alpha and beta TCRs. Additional single-cell paired TCR alpha and beta sequencing was considered necessary to confirm, at a functional level, the hypothesis that regional TCRs recognize regional mutations. TCR-seq coverage of tumor T cells was estimated to be only roughly 7% for alpha chains and 13% for beta chains. The count of ubiquitous expanded TCRs correlated with the count of ubiquitous nonsynonymous mutations, and the count of regional expanded TCRs correlated with the count of regional nonsynonymous mutations.

The time point label for this specimen denotes: sample taken at primary tumor resection. Samples were obtained from about 69 patients with early-stage, untreated non-small cell lung cancer from the lung TRACERx cohort. Whole RNA extracted from tumor and nontumor lung tissue, or from cryopreserved PBMC samples, was used for TCR sequencing without cell sorting. Only patients with enough RNA available from two or more tumor regions were chosen for TCR sequencing. A lung pathologist reviewed the tumor and adjacent nontumor lung specimens before the specimens were selected. This clonotype originated in a male donor with early-stage non-small cell lung cancer. This material consisted of lung tumor tissue, taken at surgery. The sequence joins TRBV10-3 to TRBJ2-5; TRBD1 aligns with 8 central bases. The DNA is as follows: TGTGCCATCAGTGGGGACAGGATGGAGACCCAGTACTTC. This is translated as CAISGDRMETQYF.